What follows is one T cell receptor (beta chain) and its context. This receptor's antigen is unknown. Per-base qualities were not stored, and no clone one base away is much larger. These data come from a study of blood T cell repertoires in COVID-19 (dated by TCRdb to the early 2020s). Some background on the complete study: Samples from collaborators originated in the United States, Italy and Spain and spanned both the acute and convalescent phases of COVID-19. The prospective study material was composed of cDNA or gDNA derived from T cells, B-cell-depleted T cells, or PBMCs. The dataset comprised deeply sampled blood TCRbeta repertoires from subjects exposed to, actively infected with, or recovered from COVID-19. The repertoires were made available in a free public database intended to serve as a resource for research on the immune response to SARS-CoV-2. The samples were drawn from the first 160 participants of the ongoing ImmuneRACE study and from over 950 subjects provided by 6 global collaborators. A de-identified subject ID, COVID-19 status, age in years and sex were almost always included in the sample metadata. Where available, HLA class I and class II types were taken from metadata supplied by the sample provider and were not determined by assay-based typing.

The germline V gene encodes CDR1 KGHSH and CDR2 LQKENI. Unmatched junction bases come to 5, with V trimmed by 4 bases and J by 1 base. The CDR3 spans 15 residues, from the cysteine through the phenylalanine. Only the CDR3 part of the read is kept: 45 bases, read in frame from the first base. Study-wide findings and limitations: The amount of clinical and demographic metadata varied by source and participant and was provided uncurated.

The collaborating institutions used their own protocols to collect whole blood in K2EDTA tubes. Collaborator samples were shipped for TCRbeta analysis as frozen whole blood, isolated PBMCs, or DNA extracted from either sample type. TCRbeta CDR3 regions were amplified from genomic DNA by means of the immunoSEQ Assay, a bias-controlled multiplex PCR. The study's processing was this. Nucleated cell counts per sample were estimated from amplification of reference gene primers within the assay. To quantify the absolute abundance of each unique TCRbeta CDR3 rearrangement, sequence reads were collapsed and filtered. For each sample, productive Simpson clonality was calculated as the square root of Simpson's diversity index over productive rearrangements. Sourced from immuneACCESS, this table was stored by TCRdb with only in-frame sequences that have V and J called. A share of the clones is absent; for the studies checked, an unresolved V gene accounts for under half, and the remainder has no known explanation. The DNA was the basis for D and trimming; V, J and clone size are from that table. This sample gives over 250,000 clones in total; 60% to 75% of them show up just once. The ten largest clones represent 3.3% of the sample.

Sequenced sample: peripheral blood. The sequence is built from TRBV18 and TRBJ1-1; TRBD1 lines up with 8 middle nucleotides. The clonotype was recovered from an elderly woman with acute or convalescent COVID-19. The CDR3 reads CASSRSDRENTEAFF. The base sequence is TGTGCCAGCTCACGATCGGACAGGGAGAACACTGAAGCTTTCTTT.